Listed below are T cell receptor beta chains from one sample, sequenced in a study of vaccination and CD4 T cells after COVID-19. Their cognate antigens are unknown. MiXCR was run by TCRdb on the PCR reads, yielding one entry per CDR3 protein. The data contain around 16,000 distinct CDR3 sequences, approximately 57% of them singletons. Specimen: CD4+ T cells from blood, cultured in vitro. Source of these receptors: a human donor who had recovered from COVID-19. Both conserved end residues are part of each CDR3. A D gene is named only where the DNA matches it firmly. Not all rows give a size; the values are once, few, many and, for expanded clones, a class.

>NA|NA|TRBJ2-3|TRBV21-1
TGTGCCAGCAGCAAATCCGACAGGGGGCTCACGGCGGGCCCCACAGATACGCAGTATTTT
CASSKSDRGLTAGPTDTQYF
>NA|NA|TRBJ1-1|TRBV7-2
TGTGCCAGCAGCTTAGATTTCGGTTCAAGCCCTGAAGCTTTCTTT
CASSLDFGSSPEAFF
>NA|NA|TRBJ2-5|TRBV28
TGTGCCAGCAGGTTAGGACTGGAAGAGACCCAGTACTTC
CASRLGLEETQYF
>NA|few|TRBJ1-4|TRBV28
TGTGCCAGCAAGATCGGGACTAATGAAAAACTGTTTTTT
CASKIGTNEKLFF
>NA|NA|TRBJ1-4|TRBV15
TGTGCCACCAGGAGACAGAGAAATGAAAAACTGTTTTTT
CATRRQRNEKLFF
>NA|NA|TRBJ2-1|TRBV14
TGTGCCAGCAGCCTATCTAGCGCAGCCTACAATGAGCAGTTCTTC
CASSLSSAAYNEQFF
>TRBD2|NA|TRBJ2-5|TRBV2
TGTGCCAGTGCCCGGTCTAGCGGGAGTGTGGAGACCCAGTACTTC
CASARSSGSVETQYF
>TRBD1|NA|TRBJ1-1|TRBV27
TGTGCCAGCAGTTTATTACAGGGGGGGGGGGCTTTCTTT
CASSLLQGGGAFF
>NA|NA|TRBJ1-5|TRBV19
TGTGCCAGTAGTATATCGAATCGTCAGCCCCAGCATTTT
CASSISNRQPQHF
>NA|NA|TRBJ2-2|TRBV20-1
TGCAGTGCTAGCGTCCGAAGGAAGGGCACCGGGGAGCTGTTTTTT
CSASVRRKGTGELFF
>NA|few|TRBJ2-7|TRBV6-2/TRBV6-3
TGTGCCAGCAGTTACGGTTTCTACGAGCAGTACTTC
CASSYGFYEQYF
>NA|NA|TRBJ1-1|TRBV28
TGTGCCAGCAGTGAGACCAAGGGGGGTAACCTTTACGGAGCTTTCTTT
CASSETKGGNLYGAFF
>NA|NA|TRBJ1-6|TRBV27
TGTGCCAGCAGTTTAGGGGGTTTTAGTTCACCCCTCCACTTT
CASSLGGFSSPLHF
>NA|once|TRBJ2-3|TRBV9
TGTGCCAGCAGCGTTGAACAGGAAGGAGATACGCAGTATTTT
CASSVEQEGDTQYF
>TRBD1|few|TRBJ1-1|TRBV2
TGTGCCAGCAGCCGACAGGGAATTTGGACTGAAGCTTTCTTT
CASSRQGIWTEAFF
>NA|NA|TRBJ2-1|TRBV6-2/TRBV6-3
TGTGCCAGCACCCCGGGTCCCCCGAATGAGCAGTTCTTC
CASTPGPPNEQFF
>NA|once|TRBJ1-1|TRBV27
TGTGCCAGCAGTTTGAGATCCGGGACCAGTTACACTGAAGCTTTCTTT
CASSLRSGTSYTEAFF
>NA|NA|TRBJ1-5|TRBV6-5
TGTGCCAGCAGTTACTCCCCAGGGAGGGGCAATCAGCCCCAGCATTTT
CASSYSPGRGNQPQHF
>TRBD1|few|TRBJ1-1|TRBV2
TGTGCCAGCAGAGGGCGGACAGGGCGCGGGGAGAACACTGAAGCTTTCTTT
CASRGRTGRGENTEAFF
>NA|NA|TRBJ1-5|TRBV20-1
TGCAGTGCTAGCATCGGGGTGAGCAATCAGCCCCAGCATTTT
CSASIGVSNQPQHF
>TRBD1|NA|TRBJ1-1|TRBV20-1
TGCAGTGCTAGCCAACAGGGGGTGGCTTTCTTT
CSASQQGVAFF
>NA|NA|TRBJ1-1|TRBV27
TGTGCCAGCAGATCACTGGGGGGATCGGGGAACACTGAAGCTTTCTTT
CASRSLGGSGNTEAFF
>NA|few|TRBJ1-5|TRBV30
TGTGCCTGGAGTGTATCTCGTGTGTCAGGCAGCAATCAGCCCCAGCATTTT
CAWSVSRVSGSNQPQHF
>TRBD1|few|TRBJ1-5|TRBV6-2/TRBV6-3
TGTGCCAGCAGTTACTCAAAGCGGACAGGGGCCGACCATAGCAATCAGCCCCAGCATTTT
CASSYSKRTGADHSNQPQHF
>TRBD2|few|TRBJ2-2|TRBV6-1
TGTGCCAGCAGTGAGCCCAATCTAGCGGGAGGGCCCCCCGGGGAGCTGTTTTTT
CASSEPNLAGGPPGELFF
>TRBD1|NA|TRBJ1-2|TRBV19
TGTGCCAGTAGTATTCGGACAGGGGGAAACTATGGCTACACCTTC
CASSIRTGGNYGYTF
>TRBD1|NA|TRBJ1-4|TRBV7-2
TGTGCCAGCAGCTTAGCCCCCGCGAGGGGGCAGGAAAAACTGTTTTTT
CASSLAPARGQEKLFF
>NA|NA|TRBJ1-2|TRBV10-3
TGTGCCATCAGTGAGTTCGGGGGGGCAGACAACTATGGCTACACCTTC
CAISEFGGADNYGYTF
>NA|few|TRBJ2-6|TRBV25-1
TGTGCCAGCAGTGGCAGGGAGTCTGGGGCCAACGTCCTGACTTTC
CASSGRESGANVLTF
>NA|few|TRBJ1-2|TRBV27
TGTGCCAGCAGTTTGAGGCAGGCGGGTGGCTACACCTTC
CASSLRQAGGYTF
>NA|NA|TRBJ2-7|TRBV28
TGTGCCAGCAGCGGGCCGAATCTCAGGGAAGGCGAGCAGTACTTC
CASSGPNLREGEQYF
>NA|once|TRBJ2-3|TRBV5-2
TGCGCCAGCAGCCCGGGCGGGGGGCCAGATACGCAGTATTTT
CASSPGGGPDTQYF
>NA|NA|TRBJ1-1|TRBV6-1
TGTGCCAGCAGTGAAGTGGTGGCGGAGAGGGAAGCTTTCTTT
CASSEVVAEREAFF
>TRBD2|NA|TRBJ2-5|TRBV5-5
TGTGCCAGCAACGTGGGACTAGCGGGAGTAGAGACCCAGTACTTC
CASNVGLAGVETQYF
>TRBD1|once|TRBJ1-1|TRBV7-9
TGTGCCAGCAGTTTCGGACAGGGCACTGAAGCTTTCTTT
CASSFGQGTEAFF
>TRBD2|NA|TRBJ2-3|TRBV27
TGTGCCAGCAGTTCCTCACTAGCGGGAGCGAAAGATACGCAGTATTTT
CASSSSLAGAKDTQYF
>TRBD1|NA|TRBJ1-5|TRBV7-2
TGTGCCAGCAGCGCCCAGGGGGCAGGTCAGCCCCAGCATTTT
CASSAQGAGQPQHF
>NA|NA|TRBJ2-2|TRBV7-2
TGTGCCAGCAGCCGGACTTTGAACACCGGGGAGCTGTTTTTT
CASSRTLNTGELFF
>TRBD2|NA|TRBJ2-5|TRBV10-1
TGCGCCAGCTCTCAGAGAGCGGGAGCTCGAGAGGCCCAGTACTTC
CASSQRAGAREAQYF
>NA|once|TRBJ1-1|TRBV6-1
TGTGCCAGCAGGAGACTCACGAACACTGAAGCTTTCTTT
CASRRLTNTEAFF
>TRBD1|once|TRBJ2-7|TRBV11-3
TGTGCCAGCAGTAAGGGACAGGCTAACCACGAGCAGTACTTC
CASSKGQANHEQYF
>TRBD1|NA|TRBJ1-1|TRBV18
TGTGCCAGCTCACGCACAGGGGGCCAATGGAGCACTGAAGCTTTCTTT
CASSRTGGQWSTEAFF
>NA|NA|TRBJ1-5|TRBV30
TGTGCCTGGAGTGTTGGAGGGATTAGGCCCCAGCATTTT
CAWSVGGIRPQHF
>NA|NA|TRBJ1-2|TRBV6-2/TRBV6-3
TGTGCCAGCAACCCTCGGGGGAACCATGGCTACACCTTC
CASNPRGNHGYTF
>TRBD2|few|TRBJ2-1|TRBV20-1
TGCAGTGCTAGAGGGGTCGCTAGCGGGAGAAATGAGCAGTTCTTC
CSARGVASGRNEQFF
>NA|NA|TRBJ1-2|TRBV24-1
TGTGCCACCAGTGACCGGACAGCATATGGCTACACCTTC
CATSDRTAYGYTF
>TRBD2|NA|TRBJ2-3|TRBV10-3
TGTGCCATCAGACCGACTAGCGGGGGGTCCACAGATACGCAGTATTTT
CAIRPTSGGSTDTQYF
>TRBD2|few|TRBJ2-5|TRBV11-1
TGTGCCAGCATCCGAAACGCAGCGGGAGGGGTACAAGAGACCCAGTACTTC
CASIRNAAGGVQETQYF
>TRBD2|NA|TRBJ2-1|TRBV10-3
TGTGCCATCAGTGGGACTAGCGGGATAAAGGATGAGCAGTTCTTC
CAISGTSGIKDEQFF
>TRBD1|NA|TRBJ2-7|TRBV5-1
TGCGCCAGCAGCTTCAGGGGACAGGGGCTCGCCTACGAGCAGTACTTC
CASSFRGQGLAYEQYF
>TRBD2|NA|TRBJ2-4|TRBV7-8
TGTGCCAGCAGCTTACCGCTGACTAGCGGGAGGGCCGCCAAAAACATTCAGTACTTC
CASSLPLTSGRAAKNIQYF
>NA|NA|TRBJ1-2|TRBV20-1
TGCAGTGTCACGGACCGCGACTATGGCTACACCTTC
CSVTDRDYGYTF
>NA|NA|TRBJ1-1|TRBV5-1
TGCGCCAGCAGCTTGGGTCTGGAATTGAACACTGAAGCTTTCTTT
CASSLGLELNTEAFF
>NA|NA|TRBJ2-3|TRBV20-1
TGCAGTGCTATGACAGGAGGGACAGATACGCAGTATTTT
CSAMTGGTDTQYF
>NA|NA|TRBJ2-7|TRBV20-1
TGCAGTGCTAGTCCCTCGGGGCACAGGGTTAGCTACGAGCAGTACTTC
CSASPSGHRVSYEQYF
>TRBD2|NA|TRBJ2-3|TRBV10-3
TGTGCCATCAGCGGAGGACTAGCGGGTCCAGATACGCAGTATTTT
CAISGGLAGPDTQYF
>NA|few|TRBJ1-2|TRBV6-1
TGTGCCAGCAGCAATAACAGGGTTGGCTATGGCTACACCTTC
CASSNNRVGYGYTF
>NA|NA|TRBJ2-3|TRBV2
TGTGCCAGCAGTGATGGACAGCGGACCCTTAGCACAGATACGCAGTATTTT
CASSDGQRTLSTDTQYF
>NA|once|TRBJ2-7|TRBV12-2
TGTGCAAGTCGCTTTGGACTAGCGATCTACGAGCAGTACTTC
CASRFGLAIYEQYF
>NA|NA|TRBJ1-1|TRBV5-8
TGTGCCAGCAGCTTGCTGGGACGAGCTTTCTTT
CASSLLGRAFF